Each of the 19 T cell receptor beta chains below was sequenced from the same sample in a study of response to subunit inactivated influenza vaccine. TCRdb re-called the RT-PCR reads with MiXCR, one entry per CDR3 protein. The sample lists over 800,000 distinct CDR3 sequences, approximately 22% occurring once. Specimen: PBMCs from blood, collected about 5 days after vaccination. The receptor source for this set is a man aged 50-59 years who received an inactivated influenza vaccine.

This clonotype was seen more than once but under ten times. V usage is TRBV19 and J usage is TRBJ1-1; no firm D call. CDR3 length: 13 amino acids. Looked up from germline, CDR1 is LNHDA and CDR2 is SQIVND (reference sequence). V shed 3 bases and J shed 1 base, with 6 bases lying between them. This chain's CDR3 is CASSILKNTEAFF. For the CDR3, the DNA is TGTGCCAGTAGTATTTTGAAGAACACTGAAGCTTTCTTT.

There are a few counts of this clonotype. As DNA, the CDR3 is TGTGCCAGCAGCCAAGAAGCGACTAGCGGATACGAGCAGTACTTC. Encoded protein: CASSQEATSGYEQYF. This chain links TRBV4-2 with TRBJ2-7; 9 bases map to TRBD2. This CDR3 has 15 residues. V lost 0 bases to trimming and J lost 4 bases; unmatched junction nucleotides: 4. Germline V gene sequence: CDR1 LGHNA, CDR2 YNFKEQ.

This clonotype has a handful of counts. CDR3 nucleotides: TGTGCCAGCAGTTTCCAGGGACGCAATCAGCCCCAGCATTTT. Amino acids: CASSFQGRNQPQHF. The V and J genes are TRBV12-3 or TRBV12-4 and TRBJ1-5, with D perhaps matching TRBD1 (5 bases). Trimming removed 3 bases at V and 2 bases at J, with 8 bases between. CDR3 length equals 14 residues.

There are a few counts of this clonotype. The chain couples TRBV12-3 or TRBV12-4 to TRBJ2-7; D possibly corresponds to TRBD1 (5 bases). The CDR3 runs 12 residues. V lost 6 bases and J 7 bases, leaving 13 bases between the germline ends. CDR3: CASSSGHLEQYF. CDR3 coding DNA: TGTGCCAGCAGCTCAGGACACTTAGAGCAGTACTTC.

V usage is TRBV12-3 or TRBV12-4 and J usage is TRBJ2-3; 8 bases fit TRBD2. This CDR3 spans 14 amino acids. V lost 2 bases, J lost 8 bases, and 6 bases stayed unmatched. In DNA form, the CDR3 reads TGTGCCAGCAGTTTATCCACTAGCGGAGGTACGCAGTATTTT. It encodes CASSLSTSGGTQYF.

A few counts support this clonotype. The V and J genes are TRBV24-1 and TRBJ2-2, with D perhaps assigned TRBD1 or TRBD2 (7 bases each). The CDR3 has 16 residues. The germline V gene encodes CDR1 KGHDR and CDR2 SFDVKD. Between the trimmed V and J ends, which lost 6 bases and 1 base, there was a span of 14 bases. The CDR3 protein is CATSIQGGVNTGELFF. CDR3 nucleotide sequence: TGTGCCACCAGTATTCAGGGGGGGGTGAACACCGGGGAGCTGTTTTTT.

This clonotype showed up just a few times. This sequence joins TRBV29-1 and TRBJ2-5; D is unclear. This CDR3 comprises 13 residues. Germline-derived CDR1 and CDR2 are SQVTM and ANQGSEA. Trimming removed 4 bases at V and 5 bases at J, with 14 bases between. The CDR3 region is CSVALRTLETQYF. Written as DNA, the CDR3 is TGCAGCGTTGCCCTCCGGACGCTGGAGACCCAGTACTTC.

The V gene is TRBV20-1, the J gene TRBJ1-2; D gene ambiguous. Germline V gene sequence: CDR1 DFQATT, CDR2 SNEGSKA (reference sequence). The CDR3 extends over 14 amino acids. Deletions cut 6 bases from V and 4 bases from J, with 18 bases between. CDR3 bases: TGCAGTGCCAACCCCCCAGTGCTGGGCTATGGCTACACCTTC. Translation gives CSANPPVLGYGYTF.

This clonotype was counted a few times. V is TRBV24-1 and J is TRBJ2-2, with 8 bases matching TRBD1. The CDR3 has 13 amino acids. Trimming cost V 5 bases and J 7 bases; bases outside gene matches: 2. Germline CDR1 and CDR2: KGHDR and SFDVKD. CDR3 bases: TGTGCCACCAGTGGACAGGGGATCGGGGAGCTGTTTTTT. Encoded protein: CATSGQGIGELFF.

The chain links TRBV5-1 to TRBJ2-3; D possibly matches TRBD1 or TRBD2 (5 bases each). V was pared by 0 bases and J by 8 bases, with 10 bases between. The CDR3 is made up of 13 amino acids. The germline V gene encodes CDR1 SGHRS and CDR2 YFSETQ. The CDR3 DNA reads TGCGCCAGCAGCTTGGACAGGACTGGTACGCAGTATTTT. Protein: CASSLDRTGTQYF.

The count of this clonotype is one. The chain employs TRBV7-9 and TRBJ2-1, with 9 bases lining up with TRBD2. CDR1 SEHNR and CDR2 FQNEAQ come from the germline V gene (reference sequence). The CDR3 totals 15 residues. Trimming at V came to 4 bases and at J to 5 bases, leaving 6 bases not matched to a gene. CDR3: CASSSFASGNNEQFF. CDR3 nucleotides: TGTGCCAGCAGCTCTTTCGCTAGCGGGAACAATGAGCAGTTCTTC.

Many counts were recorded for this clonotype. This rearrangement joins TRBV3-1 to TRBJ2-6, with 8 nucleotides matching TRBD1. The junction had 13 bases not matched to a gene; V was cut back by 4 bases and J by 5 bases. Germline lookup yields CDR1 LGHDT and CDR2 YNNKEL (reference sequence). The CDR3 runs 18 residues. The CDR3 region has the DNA TGTGCCAGCAGCCTCCACCCTAGAGGACAGGGTTGGGCCAACGTCCTGACTTTC. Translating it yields CASSLHPRGQGWANVLTF.

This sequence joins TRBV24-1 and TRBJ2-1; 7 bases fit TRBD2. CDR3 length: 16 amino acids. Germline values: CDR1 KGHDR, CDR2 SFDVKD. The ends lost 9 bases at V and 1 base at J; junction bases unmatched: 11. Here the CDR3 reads CATQRGGGGSYNEQFF. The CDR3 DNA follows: TGTGCCACCCAGCGGGGCGGCGGGGGATCCTACAATGAGCAGTTCTTC.

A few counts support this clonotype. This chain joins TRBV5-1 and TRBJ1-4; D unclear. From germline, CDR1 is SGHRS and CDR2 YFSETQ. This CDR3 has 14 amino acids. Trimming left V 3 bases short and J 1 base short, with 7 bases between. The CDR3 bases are TGCGCCAGCAGCTATGGGGAAACTAATGAAAAACTGTTTTTT. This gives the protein CASSYGETNEKLFF.

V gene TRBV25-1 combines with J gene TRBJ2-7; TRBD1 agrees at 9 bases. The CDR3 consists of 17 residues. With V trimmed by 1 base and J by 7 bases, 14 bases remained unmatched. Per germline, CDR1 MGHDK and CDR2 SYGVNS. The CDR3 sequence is CASSEFTPGQGLGEQYF. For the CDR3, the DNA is TGTGCCAGCAGTGAATTTACCCCGGGACAGGGCTTGGGGGAGCAGTACTTC.

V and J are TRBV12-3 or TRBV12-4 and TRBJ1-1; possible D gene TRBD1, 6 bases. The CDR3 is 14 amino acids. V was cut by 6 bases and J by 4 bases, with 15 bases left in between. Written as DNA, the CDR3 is TGTGCCAGCAGAGTAGCAGGGGTTAGCACTGAAGCTTTCTTT. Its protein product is CASRVAGVSTEAFF.

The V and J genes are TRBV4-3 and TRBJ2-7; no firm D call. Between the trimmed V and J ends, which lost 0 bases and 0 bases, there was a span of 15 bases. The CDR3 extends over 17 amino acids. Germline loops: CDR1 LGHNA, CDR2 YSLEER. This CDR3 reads CASSQDVAATSSYEQYF. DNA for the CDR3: TGCGCCAGCAGCCAAGACGTCGCGGCCACCAGCTCCTACGAGCAGTACTTC.

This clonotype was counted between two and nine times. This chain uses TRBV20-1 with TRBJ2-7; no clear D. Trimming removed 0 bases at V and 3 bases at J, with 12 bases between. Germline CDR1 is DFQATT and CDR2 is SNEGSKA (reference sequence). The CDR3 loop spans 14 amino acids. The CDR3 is CSAREENGYYEQYF. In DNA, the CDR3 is TGCAGTGCTAGAGAAGAAAACGGCTACTACGAGCAGTACTTC.

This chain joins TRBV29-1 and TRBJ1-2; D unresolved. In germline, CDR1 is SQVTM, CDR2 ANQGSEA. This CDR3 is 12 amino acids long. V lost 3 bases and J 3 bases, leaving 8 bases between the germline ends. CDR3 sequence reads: CSVDRSYYGYTF. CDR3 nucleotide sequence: TGCAGCGTTGATCGGTCCTACTATGGCTACACCTTC.